This T cell receptor (beta chain) was sequenced in a study of identical twins. TCRdb re-called the 5' RACE reads with MiXCR, one entry per CDR3 protein. The data contain around 500,000 distinct CDR3 sequences, 11% to 15% of them singletons. This CDR3 comprises 12 residues. The V gene lost 5 bases and the J gene lost 4 bases, with 8 bases spanning the gap. Germline lookup yields CDR1 MGHDK and CDR2 SYGVNS. To note about this clonotype: Its antigen is still unknown.

Overall study results and limits: Where beta out-of-frame sequences were concerned, excess twin sharing was weaker. Invariant MAIT and iNKT cells may have partly biased zero-insertion analyses.

These records were also assigned to another study, of yellow fever vaccine responses in identical twins.

Sequenced input: CD4+ T cells sorted from blood. The clonotype was recovered from a woman aged 18-29 years in good health. The chain is built from TRBV25-1 and TRBJ1-2; D unresolved. The CDR3 loop is CASSFIPYGYTF. CDR3 nucleotides: TGTGCCAGCAGTTTCATTCCCTATGGCTACACCTTC.